The 11 T cell receptor beta chains below all came from one sample that was sequenced in a study of T cell repertoires in cytomegalovirus infection. TCRdb fed the reads into MiXCR, producing one record per CDR3 protein. The data show approximately 730,000 distinct CDR3 sequences, about 29% seen once. These receptors' antigens are unknown. The specimen was cultured CD8+ T cells from PBMCs, collected from culture after CMV antigen stimulation. These TCRs come from a human donor in good health (CMV status not recorded). Some clones in this sample may be carry-over from other donors' samples.

The J gene is TRBJ2-2, the V gene TRBV27, with 8 positions matching TRBD1. Germline CDR1 reads MNHEY; CDR2 reads SMNVEV (reference sequence). V shed 8 bases, J shed 13 bases, and the junction held 15 bases outside the gene matches. The CDR3 runs 14 residues. In DNA, the CDR3 is TGTGCCAGCCTCGGACAGGGTCGGGTTAATGGGCTGTTTTTT. Protein sequence: CASLGQGRVNGLFF.

The chain joins TRBV7-6 to TRBJ2-1; D remains ambiguous. V lost 1 base and J 0 bases, leaving 4 bases between the germline ends. The germline CDR1 and CDR2 sequences are SGHVS and FNYEAQ. The CDR3 length is 14 residues. CDR3 sequence reads: CASSLVNSYNEQFF. DNA of the CDR3: TGTGCCAGCAGCTTAGTAAACTCCTACAATGAGCAGTTCTTC.

The chain recombines TRBV7-9 with TRBJ1-5; 10 bases line up with TRBD1. CDR1 and CDR2 (germline): SEHNR, FQNEAQ (reference sequence). The V segment lost 4 bases and the J segment 7 bases; nucleotides outside the gene matches: 19. The CDR3 consists of 19 residues. CDR3 sequence reads: CASSSIPGTGVIGEQPQHF. The CDR3 nucleotides are TGTGCCAGCAGCTCTATCCCCGGGACAGGGGTCATCGGCGAACAGCCCCAGCATTTT.

This clonotype showed up just a few times. The genes are TRBV7-8 and TRBJ2-7, with unresolved D. The CDR3 length is 12 residues. Germline V gene lookup returns CDR1 SGHVS and CDR2 FQNEAQ. The germline V and J ends were trimmed by 5 bases and 5 bases, with 10 bases remaining between them. CDR3 nucleotide sequence: TGTGCCAGCAGCCTTTGGACCAACGAGCAGTACTTC. The encoded protein is CASSLWTNEQYF. The entire variable domain, with the rest obtained from reference TRBV7-8 and TRBJ2-7, is as follows: GAGVSQSPRYKVAKRGQDVALRCDPISGHVSLFWYQQALGQGPEFLTYFQNEAQLDKSGLPSDRFFAERPEGSVSTLKIQRTQQEDSAVYLCASSLWTNEQYFGPGTRLTVT.

The J gene is TRBJ2-6, the V gene TRBV14; D might be TRBD1 or TRBD2, each matching 6 bases. From germline, CDR1 is SGHDN and CDR2 FVKESK. CDR3 length: 18 amino acids. With 4 bases removed from V and 0 bases from J, the gap between germline ends came to 16 bases. The CDR3 region has the DNA TGTGCCAGCAGCCCTGTGGGCAGGGGACTCTCTGGGGCCAACGTCCTGACTTTC. Its protein is CASSPVGRGLSGANVLTF. Combining the CDR3 with reference TRBV14 and TRBJ2-6 gives the whole variable domain EAGVTQFPSHSVIEKGQTVTLRCDPISGHDNLYWYRRVMGKEIKFLLHFVKESKQDESGMPNNRFLAERTGGTYSTLKVQPAELEDSGVYFCASSPVGRGLSGANVLTFGAGSRLTVL.

The chain combines TRBV6-1 with TRBJ2-7; D is undetermined. Germline CDR1 MNHNS, CDR2 SASEGT. The ends were cut back, 5 bases at V and 3 bases at J, with 8 bases in the middle. The CDR3 has 12 amino acids. The CDR3 protein is CASSYNIYEQYF. The CDR3 region has the DNA TGTGCCAGCAGTTATAACATCTACGAGCAGTACTTC.

This clonotype has at least ten counts. The rearrangement links TRBV7-8 to TRBJ1-5; D is perhaps TRBD1 (6 bases). The CDR3 length is 14 residues. The germline V gene encodes CDR1 SGHVS and CDR2 FQNEAQ. V lost 1 base to trimming and J lost 9 bases, with 13 bases between them. CDR3 DNA sequence: TGTGCCAGCAGCTTAGAGGGGGGTGGGGCGCCCCAGCATTTT. Protein product: CASSLEGGGAPQHF.

The chain joins TRBV7-9 to TRBJ2-7; 10 positions match TRBD2. With 5 bases clipped from V and 0 bases from J, the junction kept 7 bases outside the gene matches. The CDR3 has 16 amino acids. The germline V gene encodes CDR1 SEHNR and CDR2 FQNEAQ (reference sequence). The CDR3 here is CASSPQLAGFSYEQYF. For the CDR3, the DNA is TGTGCCAGCAGCCCGCAACTAGCGGGGTTCTCCTACGAGCAGTACTTC.

V usage is TRBV20-1 and J usage is TRBJ2-1; D uncertain. Germline V gene sequence: CDR1 DFQATT, CDR2 SNEGSKA (reference sequence). Trimming took 1 base from V and 4 from J, leaving 23 bases between them. The CDR3 length is 18 residues. The CDR3 spells CSARGQAKGSSEYNEQFF. The CDR3 DNA reads TGCAGTGCTAGAGGCCAAGCTAAGGGATCGTCAGAGTACAATGAGCAGTTCTTC.

V and J are TRBV27 and TRBJ2-5; D gene unclear. CDR1 is MNHEY, CDR2 SMNVEV, per germline (reference sequence). The CDR3 is 14 residues long. Trimming removed 5 bases at V and 0 bases at J, with 10 bases between. The CDR3 region is CASSPRRYQETQYF. The DNA of the CDR3 is TGTGCCAGCAGTCCCCGAAGGTACCAAGAGACCCAGTACTTC.

The rearrangement joins TRBV6-6 to TRBJ1-1, with D possibly TRBD1 on 6 matching bases. The CDR3 is made up of 14 amino acids. Trimming removed 7 bases at V and 5 bases at J, with 17 bases between. Germline V lookup: CDR1 MNHNY, CDR2 SVGAGI (reference sequence). The CDR3 reads CASKQGGPLTEAFF. CDR3 bases: TGTGCCAGCAAACAGGGTGGTCCTTTGACTGAAGCTTTCTTT.